This entry concerns a single TCR beta chain. This clonotype was seen repeatedly, ten times or more. Its antigen is unknown. Base qualities are not provided; no much larger clone lies one nucleotide away. The V and J ends are trimmed by 6 bases and 6 bases, leaving 12 bases between them. The cysteine opens and the valine closes a CDR3 of 12 amino acids. The only DNA kept is the CDR3, 36 bases in frame from the first base. This record comes from a study of T-cell reconstitution after alpha-beta-depleted transplantation in children (dated by TCRdb to the mid-2010s). For the wider study: Using TCR repertoire profiling, the study quantitatively followed how T-cell immune reconstitution unfolded in children after TCRalphabeta/CD19-depleted allogeneic hematopoietic cell transplantation.

Receptor amplification or capture employed PCR. These reads were obtained on an Illumina HiSeq 2500. Molecular barcoding was employed in the preparation of TCR libraries, with unique molecular identifiers being used to normalize TCRbeta repertoire quantification. The public sequencing data were trimmed at Q25 with fastp and processed into clonotypes with MiXCR by TCRdb, which kept only in-frame beta chains. Under each unique CDR3 protein, matching rows form one entry showing the most common genes and DNA. In all, the sample holds about 360,000 distinct CDR3 sequences, and about 14% of those were seen once. The ten most abundant clones make up 4% to 5.5% of the sample.

The source of this sequence is a human donor who donated a stem cell graft to a child with Fanconi anemia. The rearranged chain carries TRBV12-3 or TRBV12-4 and TRBJ2-7; the D gene assignment is perhaps TRBD1 or TRBD2, with each matching 5 bases. This specimen was PBMCs, taken from the stem cell graft. The DNA sequence is TGTGCCAGCAGCCTAGGGGCGGGCGAGCAGTACGTC. Its translation reads: CASSLGAGEQYV.